Below, one T cell receptor beta chain is given with its context. The antigen remains unidentified. Some clones are missing from TCRdb's copy, which holds only in-frame ones; the method was immunoSEQ multiplex PCR. The table shows about 120,000 clones, with just over 85% occurring only once. The sample belongs to a study of T cell responses to AZD1222 COVID-19 vaccine. Study results and limitations: White British people made up most donors, females outnumbered males, and clonal diversity was possibly underestimated. Breadth and depth of Spike-specific TCRs rose after two AZD1222 doses. Dominant CD4 TCR responses targeted spike regions 160-218 and 743-854.

Germline V gene data show CDR1 as SGHRS and CDR2 as YFSETQ. This CDR3 has 15 amino acids. V lost 3 bases and J lost 0; bases outside the gene matches: 4. V gene TRBV5-1 combines with J gene TRBJ1-1, with 8 bases aligning to TRBD1. This receptor was taken from an adult who received the AZD1222 COVID-19 vaccine. The sample consisted of peripheral blood, taken 28 days after the second AZD1222 dose. CDR3 nucleotides: TGCGCCAGCAGCTGGACAGGGAGCTTGAACACTGAAGCTTTCTTT. It translates to CASSWTGSLNTEAFF.